This T cell receptor (beta chain) was profiled in a study of T-cell reconstitution after alpha-beta-depleted transplantation in children. Study observations and caveats: Recipient T cells and thymic progenitors that survived gave rise to the high TCRbeta diversity observed at day 60 in some patients. T-cell counts and diversity at one year post-transplant came mainly from newly produced T cells. Several hundred expanded graft clones reportedly supplied alpha-beta T cells about two months after transplant.

A TCRbeta library incorporating unique molecular identifiers was prepared. TCRdb processed the PCR reads anew with MiXCR; each CDR3 protein has one entry. The sample has fewer than 700,000 distinct CDR3 sequences; 10% to 15% are singletons. The CDR3 sequence is 18 residues long. The trim removed 5 bases at V and 7 bases at J, leaving 14 bases unmatched. This clonotype was seen a handful of times. Its cognate antigen is unknown. The chain couples TRBV12-3 or TRBV12-4 to TRBJ2-5, with 15 positions matching TRBD2. Sequencing used PBMCs, mostly from graft donor cells, obtained 360 days after TCRalphabeta/CD19-depleted stem cell transplant. The sequence derives from a male patient younger than 18 who had a stem cell transplant for acute myeloid leukemia, so the T cells may come from the graft donor. The CDR3 DNA reads as TGTGCCAGCAGTCCCCCGGGACTAGCGGGAGGACAATCCGGGACCCAGTACTTC. It encodes CASSPPGLAGGQSGTQYF.